These 24 T cell receptor beta chains were sequenced from one sample in a study of blood T cell repertoires in COVID-19. Only in-frame clones appear in the TCRdb table, and some are missing; sequencing was by immunoSEQ multiplex PCR. The sample contains around 480,000 clones, about 87% of which appear only once. Input material: peripheral blood. These receptors were taken from a woman aged 45-59 years with COVID-19, enrolled during active disease.

The V gene is TRBV27, the J gene TRBJ1-4; D remains unclear. V lost 5 bases and J lost 4, with 8 bases in between. Germline CDR1 reads MNHEY; CDR2 reads SMNVEV (reference sequence). The CDR3 totals 13 residues. CDR3 region: CASSSYVNEKLFF. The CDR3 region has the DNA TGTGCCAGCAGTAGCTACGTTAATGAAAAACTGTTTTTT.

The rearrangement uses TRBV29-1 and TRBJ2-7, with D possibly being TRBD1 (5 bases). The germline V gene has CDR1 SQVTM and CDR2 ANQGSEA. The CDR3 consists of 13 residues. Trimming left V 7 bases short and J 0 bases short, with 13 bases between. The DNA of the CDR3 is TGCAGCGCTACAGGAAGAAGCTCCTACGAGCAGTACTTC. This codes for CSATGRSSYEQYF.

The chain links TRBV12-3 or TRBV12-4 to TRBJ2-5; D is uncertain. V lost 3 bases, J lost 11 bases, and 16 bases lay in between. The CDR3 sequence is 13 residues long. CDR3 in DNA: TGTGCCAGCAGTTTTCAAGATCGAGGTTCGCAGTACTTC. It translates to CASSFQDRGSQYF.

This chain joins TRBV9 and TRBJ1-2, with D maybe TRBD1 (5 bases). Between the trimmed V and J ends, which lost 4 bases and 4 bases, there was a span of 23 bases. This CDR3 is 17 amino acids long. CDR1 is SGDLS, CDR2 YYNGEE, per germline. CDR3 coding DNA: TGTGCCAGCAGCCCCAGGACATCCCGGAGCCTATCCTATGGCTACACCTTC. Its translation: CASSPRTSRSLSYGYTF.

This sequence joins TRBV21-1 and TRBJ1-2; the D call TRBD1 from the table was never checked on the DNA. TRBV21-1 counts as a pseudogene. This CDR3 is 15 amino acids long. The CDR3 loop reads CASSKEGGVGYGYTF. The CDR3 DNA is TGTGCCAGCAGCAAAGAAGGGGGCGTTGGGTATGGCTACACCTTC.

The rearrangement uses TRBV19 and TRBJ2-3, with 12 bases identical to TRBD2. J gave up 5 bases and V 4 bases, and 4 bases lay outside the gene matches. The CDR3 sequence is 15 residues long. From germline, CDR1 is LNHDA and CDR2 SQIVND (reference sequence). CDR3 in DNA: TGTGCCAGTAGTACACTAGCGGGGGGCGGAGATACGCAGTATTTT. This translates into CASSTLAGGGDTQYF.

This clone was detected only once. In nucleotides, the CDR3 is TGTGCCAGCACTGACCGGCTAGCGGGGGCTTCCTACAATGAGCAGTTCTTC. Translating gives CASTDRLAGASYNEQFF. The chain links TRBV2 to TRBJ2-1, with TRBD2 matching over 10 bases. The germline V gene encodes CDR1 SNHLY and CDR2 FYNNEI. J lost 1 base, V lost 7 bases, and 10 bases had no gene match. The length of the CDR3 is 17 residues.

CDR3 sequence reads: CARQTSRNTEAFF. The CDR3, as DNA: TGTGCCCGGCAGACATCTCGGAACACTGAAGCTTTCTTT. V is TRBV30 and J is TRBJ1-1; D is unresolved. From germline, CDR1 is GTSNPN and CDR2 SVGIG (reference sequence). The CDR3 has 13 residues. V gave up 8 bases and J gave up 1 base, with 14 bases separating them. Variable domain in full (rest from reference TRBV30 and TRBJ1-1): SQTIHQWPATLVQPVGSPLSLECTVEGTSNPNLYWYRQAAGRGLQLLFYSVGIGQISSEVPQNLSASRPQDRQFILSSKKLLLSDSGFYLCARQTSRNTEAFFGQGTRLTVV.

The chain has TRBV13 and TRBJ2-1; 7 nucleotides agree with TRBD2. This CDR3 contains 16 residues. The junction had 6 bases not matched to a gene; V was cut back by 4 bases and J by 0 bases. Germline V CDR1 and CDR2: PRHDT, FYEKMQ (reference sequence). The CDR3 bases are TGTGCCAGCAGCTACACACCTAGCGGCTCCTACAATGAGCAGTTCTTC. Translated, it gives CASSYTPSGSYNEQFF.

The chain is built from TRBV24-1 and TRBJ1-3, with TRBD1 matching 8 bases. The germline V gene has CDR1 KGHDR and CDR2 SFDVKD. J was trimmed by 9 bases and V by 8 bases; bases with no gene match: 8. This CDR3 is built from 13 residues. CDR3 nucleotides: TGTGCCACCATGTCCCGGGACAGGCGCACCATATATTTT. Its translation is CATMSRDRRTIYF.

This rearrangement joins TRBV3-1 (or the pseudogene TRBV3-2) to TRBJ2-2; 7 bases are shared with TRBD1. The CDR3 is 15 amino acids. J lost 7 bases, V lost 7 bases, and 12 bases had no gene match. Per germline, CDR1 LGHDT and CDR2 YNNKEL (reference sequence). The CDR3 loop reads CASIQTGTVGGELFF. For the CDR3, the DNA is TGTGCCAGCATCCAGACCGGGACAGTAGGCGGGGAGCTGTTTTTT.

A single count supports this clone. The chain couples TRBV7-8 to TRBJ2-3, with 9 bases aligning to TRBD2. The V gene end was trimmed by 5 bases and the J gene end by 4 bases; junction bases not matched to a gene: 13. The CDR3 spans 17 residues. Germline V lookup: CDR1 SGHVS, CDR2 FQNEAQ. CDR3 region: CASSAARRGGGSDTQYF. The CDR3 nucleotides are TGTGCCAGCAGCGCCGCTAGGCGGGGGGGCGGGTCAGATACGCAGTATTTT.

The genes are TRBV28 and TRBJ1-1, with D possibly TRBD1 on 6 matching bases. The CDR3 contains 15 residues. V was trimmed by 2 bases and J by 1 base, leaving 11 bases between them. CDR1 is MDHEN, CDR2 SYDVKM, per germline. The CDR3 DNA is TGTGCCAGCAGTTTAAAGGGGGAGGGGAACACTGAAGCTTTCTTT. Translated, it gives CASSLKGEGNTEAFF.

V is TRBV30 and J is TRBJ1-2, with 10 bases fitting TRBD1. Germline CDR1 and CDR2: GTSNPN and SVGIG (reference sequence). This CDR3 comprises 13 residues. V shed 6 bases and J 4 bases; nucleotides not matched to a gene: 5. In DNA form, the CDR3 reads TGTGCCTGCCCCGACAGGGGGCCCTATGGCTACACCTTC. Translation gives CACPDRGPYGYTF. The complete variable domain, with remaining parts taken from reference TRBV30 and TRBJ1-2, reads SQTIHQWPATLVQPVGSPLSLECTVEGTSNPNLYWYRQAAGRGLQLLFYSVGIGQISSEVPQNLSASRPQDRQFILSSKKLLLSDSGFYLCACPDRGPYGYTFGSGTRLTVV.

This chain uses TRBV29-1 with TRBJ2-3; D gene uncertain. The CDR3 loop spans 12 amino acids. Germline V gene data show CDR1 as SQVTM and CDR2 as ANQGSEA. V lost 7 bases and J lost 1, with 9 bases in between. Here the CDR3 DNA reads TGCAGCGCCGCCCCAGGCACAGATACGCAGTATTTT. Its protein is CSAAPGTDTQYF.

CDR3 sequence (DNA): TGCGCCAGCAATCGGGTGGAAGGAGATACGCAGTATTTT. Translation: CASNRVEGDTQYF. The gene calls are TRBV10-1 and TRBJ2-3; the D is unclear. Trimming removed 7 bases at V and 5 bases at J, with 13 bases between. This CDR3 contains 13 residues. Germline V lookup: CDR1 WNHNN, CDR2 SYGVQD (reference sequence).

The gene calls are TRBV5-4 and TRBJ1-1, with no clear D. In germline, CDR1 is SGHNT, CDR2 YYREEE (reference sequence). This CDR3 has 13 residues. Trimming left V 1 base short and J 7 bases short, with 11 bases between. The CDR3: CASSLFQAGEAFF. The CDR3 DNA follows: TGTGCCAGCAGCTTGTTCCAGGCGGGTGAAGCTTTCTTT.

The chain recombines TRBV14 with TRBJ2-1; the match to TRBD2 covers 12 bases. The V segment lost 1 base and the J segment 8 bases; nucleotides outside the gene matches: 6. The CDR3 has 16 residues. Germline assignment: CDR1 SGHDN and CDR2 FVKESK. In DNA form, the CDR3 reads TGTGCCAGCAGCCAAGCGACTAGCGGGGGTCTCTATGAGCAGTTCTTC. It is translated as CASSQATSGGLYEQFF.

The chain combines TRBV3-1 (or the pseudogene TRBV3-2) with TRBJ2-5, with 7 bases matching TRBD1. The CDR3 loop spans 15 amino acids. V was clipped by 0 bases and J by 14 bases; unmatched bases: 15. Germline values: CDR1 LGHDT, CDR2 YNNKEL (reference sequence). DNA of the CDR3: TGTGCCAGCAGCCAAGATGGGGGTGTCTGGGACAGAGGTTACTTC. The encoded protein is CASSQDGGVWDRGYF.

This chain joins TRBV6-6 and TRBJ2-7; 11 bases align to TRBD1. The ends lost 6 bases at V and 7 bases at J; junction bases unmatched: 8. The CDR3 is 14 residues long. Germline V gives CDR1 MNHNY, CDR2 SVGAGI (reference sequence). The CDR3 here is CASRGTGGRGEQYF. DNA of the CDR3: TGTGCCAGCAGAGGGACAGGGGGACGAGGGGAGCAGTACTTC.

The rearrangement links TRBV6-1 to TRBJ2-6, with 8 bases aligning to TRBD1. The CDR3 is 20 residues long. Germline V lookup: CDR1 MNHNS, CDR2 SASEGT. Trimming at V came to 3 bases and at J to 0 bases, leaving 13 bases not matched to a gene. The CDR3 DNA reads as TGTGCCAGCAGTGAGAGGGGTTATGGACAGGGACCCTCTGGGGCCAACGTCCTGACTTTC. This gives the protein CASSERGYGQGPSGANVLTF.

The chain has TRBV7-9 and TRBJ1-2, with D unresolved. V was clipped by 5 bases and J by 0 bases, with 10 bases between them. CDR3 length: 14 residues. Germline CDR1 and CDR2: SEHNR and FQNEAQ (reference sequence). CDR3 loop: CASSRAAANYGYTF. The CDR3 DNA follows: TGTGCCAGCAGCAGGGCAGCTGCTAACTATGGCTACACCTTC.

Comments on this clone: Other DNA sequences in this sample translate to the same CDR3. The chain joins TRBV29-1 to TRBJ1-2; D perhaps matches TRBD1 (5 bases). Trimming took 4 bases from V and 4 from J, leaving 10 bases between them. The CDR3 is 12 amino acids. Germline V gene sequence: CDR1 SQVTM, CDR2 ANQGSEA. CDR3 nucleotides: TGCAGCGTTGGGGGGGGGAGCTATGGCTACACCTTC. Amino acids: CSVGGGSYGYTF.

The CDR3, as DNA: TGCGCCAGCAGCGCGGCGGCGTGGCCCCAAGAGACCCAGTACTTC. Encoded protein: CASSAAAWPQETQYF. V and J are TRBV5-1 and TRBJ2-5; D remains unclear. There are 15 residues in the CDR3. Germline-derived CDR1 and CDR2 are SGHRS and YFSETQ. V lost 4 bases and J 1 base, leaving 14 bases between the germline ends.